This T cell receptor (beta chain) emerged from a study of T cells in Graves' hyperthyroidism and ophthalmopathy. Study results and limitations: The blood repertoire included most of the expanded thyroid clonotypes above 0.001.

Pregnant or lactating patients were excluded, as were those with uncontrolled infection or other autoimmune disease. In regard to this clonotype: Its cognate antigen is unknown.

There were TCR beta CDR3 regions amplified from RNA transcripts. With the HTBI primer set, the TCR CDR3 went through a first round of RT-PCR. TCRdb ran MiXCR on the multiplex PCR reads and lists one entry per CDR3 protein. The table lists over 650,000 distinct CDR3 sequences, roughly 17% of them singletons. CDR1 and CDR2 from the germline V gene are SNHLY and FYNNEI. CDR3 size: 15 residues. V lost 2 bases, J lost 7 bases, and 5 bases stayed unmatched. V gene TRBV2 combines with J gene TRBJ1-6; TRBD1 aligns across 7 bases. Sequencing used blood. This TCR derives from a man younger than 30 with Graves' hyperthyroidism. In DNA form, the CDR3 reads TGTGCCAGCAGTGAAATGGGGACAGCGAATTCACCCCTCCACTTT. Translated, it gives CASSEMGTANSPLHF.